This paragraph covers one T cell receptor beta chain sequence. The antigen is unknown. This entry is derived from a study of CD4 T cells in relation to SARS-CoV-2 and coronaviruses. Produced via immunoSEQ multiplex PCR; TCRdb's table is partial and in-frame only. The profile covers 20,000 to 30,000 clones, with roughly 73% appearing a single time and roughly 21% taken by the ten largest. Unexposed donor CD4+ T cells date from about 2011-2018, before the COVID-19 pandemic. After ten to eleven days of culture, CD4+ T cells were isolated. CDR1 and CDR2 (germline): SNHLY, FYNNEI. The CDR3 is 16 residues long. The V gene lost 8 bases and the J gene lost 2 bases, with 19 bases spanning the gap.

The origin of this receptor is a human donor in good health. The rearrangement joins TRBV2 to TRBJ1-3; the D is unclear. The sequencing input was CD4+ T cells from PBMCs, cultured in vitro. CDR3 bases: TGTGCCAGCGTCGAGGAGACGGGCCGGGCTGGAAACACCATATATTTT. Translating it yields CASVEETGRAGNTIYF.